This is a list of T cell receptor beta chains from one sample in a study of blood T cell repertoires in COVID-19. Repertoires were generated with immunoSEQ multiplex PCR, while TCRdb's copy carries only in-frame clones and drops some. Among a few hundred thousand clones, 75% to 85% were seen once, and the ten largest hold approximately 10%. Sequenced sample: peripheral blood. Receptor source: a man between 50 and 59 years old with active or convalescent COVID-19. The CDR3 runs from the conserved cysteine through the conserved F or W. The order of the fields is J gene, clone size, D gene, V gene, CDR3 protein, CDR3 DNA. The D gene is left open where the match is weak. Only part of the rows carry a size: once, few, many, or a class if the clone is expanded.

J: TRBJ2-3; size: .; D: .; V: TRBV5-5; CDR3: CASSPGGSTDTQYF; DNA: TGTGCCAGCAGCCCAGGAGGTAGCACAGATACGCAGTATTTT
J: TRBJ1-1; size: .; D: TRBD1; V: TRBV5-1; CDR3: CASSLYHRGGTEAFF; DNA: TGCGCCAGCAGCTTATACCACAGGGGTGGCACTGAAGCTTTCTTT
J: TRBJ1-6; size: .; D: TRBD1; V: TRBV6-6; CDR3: CASKGDRLGNSPLHF; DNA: TGTGCCAGCAAGGGGGACAGGCTCGGGAATTCACCCCTCCACTTT
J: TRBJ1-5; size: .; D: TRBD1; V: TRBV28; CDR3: CASSLPGGGQPQHF; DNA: TGTGCCAGCAGTTTACCAGGGGGAGGACAGCCCCAGCATTTT
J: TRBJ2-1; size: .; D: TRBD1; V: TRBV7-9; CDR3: CASSSDREANEQFF; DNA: TGTGCCAGCAGCTCGGACAGGGAGGCGAATGAGCAGTTCTTC
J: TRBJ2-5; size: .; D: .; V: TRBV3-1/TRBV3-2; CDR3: CASSQDWAKETQYF; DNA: TGTGCCAGCAGCCAAGATTGGGCAAAAGAGACCCAGTACTTC
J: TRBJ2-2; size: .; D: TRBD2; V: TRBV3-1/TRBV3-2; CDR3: CASSRTSGRTGELFF; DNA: TGTGCCAGCAGTCGGACTAGCGGGAGGACCGGGGAGCTGTTTTTT
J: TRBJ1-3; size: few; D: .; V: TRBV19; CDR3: CASSTFPAIGNTIYF; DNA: TGTGCCAGTAGTACCTTCCCCGCGATTGGAAACACCATATATTTT
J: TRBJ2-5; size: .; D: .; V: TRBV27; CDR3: CASSAWGVETQYF; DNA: TGTGCCAGCAGTGCCTGGGGGGTAGAGACCCAGTACTTC
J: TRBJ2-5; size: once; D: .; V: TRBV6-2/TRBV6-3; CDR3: CASSYRVARRGQETQYF; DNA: TGTGCCAGCAGTTACAGGGTAGCTAGGAGGGGACAAGAGACCCAGTACTTC
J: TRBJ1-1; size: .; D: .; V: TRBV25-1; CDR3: CASSDWRGTEAFF; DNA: TGTGCCAGCAGTGATTGGAGGGGCACTGAAGCTTTCTTT
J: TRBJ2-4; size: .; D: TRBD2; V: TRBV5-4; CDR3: CASSLEGGGIQYF; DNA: TGTGCCAGCAGCTTGGAGGGCGGGGGCATTCAGTACTTC
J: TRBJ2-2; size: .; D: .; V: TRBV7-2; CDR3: CASSQGSAPGELFF; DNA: TGTGCCAGCAGCCAGGGTTCGGCTCCTGGGGAGCTGTTTTTT
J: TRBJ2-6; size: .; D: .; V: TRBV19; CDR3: CASSEASGANVLTF; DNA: TGTGCCAGTAGTGAGGCCTCTGGGGCCAACGTCCTGACTTTC
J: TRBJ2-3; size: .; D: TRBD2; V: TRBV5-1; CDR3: CASSLDAGGVTDTQYF; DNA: TGCGCCAGCAGCTTGGATGCGGGGGGGGTCACAGATACGCAGTATTTT
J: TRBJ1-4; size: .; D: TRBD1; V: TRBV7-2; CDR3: CASGTGGGGKLFF; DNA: TGTGCCAGCGGTACAGGGGGAGGAGGAAAACTGTTTTTT
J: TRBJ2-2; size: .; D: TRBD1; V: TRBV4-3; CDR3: CASSQDPLGQGTGELFF; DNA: TGCGCCAGCAGCCAAGACCCTCTGGGACAGGGGACCGGGGAGCTGTTTTTT
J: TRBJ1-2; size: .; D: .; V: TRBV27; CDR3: CASSSYREGRSGYTF; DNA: TGTGCCAGCAGTTCCTACAGGGAAGGCCGCTCTGGCTACACCTTC
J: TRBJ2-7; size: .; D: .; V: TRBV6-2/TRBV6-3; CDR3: CASSSRNYEQYF; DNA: TGTGCCAGCAGCTCTAGGAACTACGAGCAGTACTTC
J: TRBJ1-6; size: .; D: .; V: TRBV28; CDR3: CASSPGPTANSPLHF; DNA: TGTGCCAGCAGCCCTGGGCCCACCGCCAATTCACCCCTCCACTTT
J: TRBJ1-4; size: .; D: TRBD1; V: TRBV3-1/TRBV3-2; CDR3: CASSQQGQAGKLFF; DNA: TGTGCCAGCAGCCAGCAGGGACAGGCGGGAAAACTGTTTTTT
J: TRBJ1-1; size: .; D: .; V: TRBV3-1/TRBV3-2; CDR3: CASSPNGRPTEAFF; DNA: TGTGCCAGCAGCCCCAACGGGAGACCCACTGAAGCTTTCTTT
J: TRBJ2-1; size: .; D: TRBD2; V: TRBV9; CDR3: CASSLRTSGYNEQFF; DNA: TGTGCCAGCAGCCTCCGGACTAGCGGCTACAATGAGCAGTTCTTC
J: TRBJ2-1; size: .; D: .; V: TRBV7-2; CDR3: CASSSRRDLGEQFF; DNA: TGTGCCAGCAGCTCGCGCCGGGATTTGGGTGAGCAGTTCTTC
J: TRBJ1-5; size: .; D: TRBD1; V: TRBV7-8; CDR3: CASSSTGAHSNQPQHF; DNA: TGTGCCAGCAGCTCCACAGGGGCGCATAGCAATCAGCCCCAGCATTTT
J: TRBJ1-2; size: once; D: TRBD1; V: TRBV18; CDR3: CASSQGQGANGYTF; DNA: TGTGCCAGCTCACAGGGACAGGGGGCAAATGGCTACACCTTC
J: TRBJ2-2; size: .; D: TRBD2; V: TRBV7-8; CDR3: CASSLSGVTGELFF; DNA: TGTGCCAGCAGCTTAAGCGGGGTCACCGGGGAGCTGTTTTTT
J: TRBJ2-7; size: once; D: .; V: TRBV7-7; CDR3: CASSFCSGDSYEQYF; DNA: TGTGCCAGCAGCTTTTGTAGCGGTGACTCCTACGAGCAGTACTTC
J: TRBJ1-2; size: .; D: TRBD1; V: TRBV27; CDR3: CASRDRGFYGYTF; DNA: TGTGCCAGCAGGGACAGGGGATTCTATGGCTACACCTTC
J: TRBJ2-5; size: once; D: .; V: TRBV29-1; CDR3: CSVGGQQETQYF; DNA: TGCAGCGTTGGAGGACAGCAAGAGACCCAGTACTTC
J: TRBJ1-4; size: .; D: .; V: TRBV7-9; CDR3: CASSLGGTGNEKLFF; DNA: TGTGCCAGCAGCCTTGGCGGGACGGGAAATGAAAAACTGTTTTTT
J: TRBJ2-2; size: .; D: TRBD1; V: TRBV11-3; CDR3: CASSRDRNTGELFF; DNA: TGTGCCAGCAGCCGGGACAGGAACACCGGGGAGCTGTTTTTT